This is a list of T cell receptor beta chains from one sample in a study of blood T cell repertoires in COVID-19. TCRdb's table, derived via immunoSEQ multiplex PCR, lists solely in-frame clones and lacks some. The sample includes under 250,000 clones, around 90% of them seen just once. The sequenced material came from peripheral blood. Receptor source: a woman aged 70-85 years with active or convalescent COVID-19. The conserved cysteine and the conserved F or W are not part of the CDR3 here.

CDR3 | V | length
ASSQVEGVSQDNEQF | TRBV3-1/TRBV3-2 | 15
ASSQDSLSSGYEQY | TRBV4-3 | 14
ASSLSGQAFSVV | TRBV7-8 | 12
ASSSRGGEKLF | TRBV4-1 | 11
ASSQGGMGSGNTIY | TRBV3-1/TRBV3-2 | 14
ASSANRAREKLF | TRBV6-5 | 12
ASSWGGSEDTEAF | TRBV4-1 | 13
ASSPKAQFSNQPQH | TRBV18 | 14
ASSQERLAGGRADTQY | TRBV4-2 | 16
ASSPGTGGWGTQY | TRBV13 | 13
ASGLQGASGNEQF | TRBV5-4 | 13
ASSSIPSGGANEQF | TRBV5-1 | 14
ASSLEGVNTEAF | TRBV5-4 | 12
ASSRDSQSYEQY | TRBV5-1 | 12
ASSVEEGGQGAYGYT | TRBV9 | 15
ASTAQGANYGYT | TRBV19 | 12
ASSVTGDLKNEQF | TRBV5-1 | 13
ASSQGRDTQY | TRBV3-1/TRBV3-2 | 10
SVGTSGAYTGELF | TRBV29-1 | 13
ASSILAGGIGELF | TRBV7-2 | 13
ASSPGHLNYNEQF | TRBV5-1 | 13
ASNLWGGSTDTQY | TRBV9 | 13
ARGGSFDETQY | TRBV2 | 11
ASSDWGRSEYGYT | TRBV2 | 13
ASSEGQIYEQY | TRBV6-1 | 11
ASSVFGGVGSPLH | TRBV9 | 13
ASSPPARGDTEAF | TRBV18 | 13
ATSISSGGQPQH | TRBV15 | 12
ASSLRQGWSDTEAF | TRBV5-5 | 14
ASSQDLGQPYEQY | TRBV4-3 | 13
ASSLGQGGQGGYEQF | TRBV11-2 | 15
ASSSGATGNTIY | TRBV6-5 | 12
ASDPTRTYEQY | TRBV25-1 | 11
SGSRRGQGIEQF | TRBV29-1 | 12
ASSDPTRHQETQY | TRBV3-1/TRBV3-2 | 13
ASSPGSTYEQY | TRBV7-9 | 11
ASIKIGGARQETQY | TRBV19 | 14
ASSFGDKEQF | TRBV7-9 | 10
ASSTRQFINYGYT | TRBV19 | 13
ASSLEIAGAYTDTQY | TRBV11-2 | 15
ASSQDDTSIWYT | TRBV4-1 | 12
ASSDRFGNQPQH | TRBV7-2 | 12
ASSQDLSSGSTGYT | TRBV4-2 | 14
ASRPKTGVNTEAF | TRBV5-4 | 13
ASSREETQY | TRBV6-5 | 9
ASSSPGGYTEAF | TRBV6-6 | 12
ASVKGGGRGDTQY | TRBV6-5 | 13
ASSLVTGGNGELF | TRBV11-3 | 13
ASTPSSGGPNEQF | TRBV2 | 13